This TCR beta chain was observed in a study of early T cells in non-severe SARS-CoV-2 infection. Study results and limitations: CD4 and private specificities were missed by VDJdb matching, which favored anti-spike CD8 responses.

TCRdb fed the 5' RACE reads into MiXCR, producing one record per CDR3 protein. Of about 33,000 distinct CDR3 sequences listed, approximately 4.1% are singletons. V was shortened by 5 bases and J by 5 bases, with 10 bases between the two germline ends. This CDR3 is built from 12 residues. CDR1 is ENHRY, CDR2 SYGVKD, per germline. This clonotype came up many times. Its antigen is undetermined. This rearrangement joins TRBV10-3 to TRBJ2-7, with D tentatively TRBD2 (6 bases). The clonotype comes from an adult who was a healthcare worker with PCR-confirmed SARS-CoV-2 infection or an uninfected control (not recorded which). Sequencing used whole blood. The DNA of the CDR3 is TGTGCCATCAGTCCGGGACTCCACGAGCAGTACGTC. The encoded protein is CAISPGLHEQYV.